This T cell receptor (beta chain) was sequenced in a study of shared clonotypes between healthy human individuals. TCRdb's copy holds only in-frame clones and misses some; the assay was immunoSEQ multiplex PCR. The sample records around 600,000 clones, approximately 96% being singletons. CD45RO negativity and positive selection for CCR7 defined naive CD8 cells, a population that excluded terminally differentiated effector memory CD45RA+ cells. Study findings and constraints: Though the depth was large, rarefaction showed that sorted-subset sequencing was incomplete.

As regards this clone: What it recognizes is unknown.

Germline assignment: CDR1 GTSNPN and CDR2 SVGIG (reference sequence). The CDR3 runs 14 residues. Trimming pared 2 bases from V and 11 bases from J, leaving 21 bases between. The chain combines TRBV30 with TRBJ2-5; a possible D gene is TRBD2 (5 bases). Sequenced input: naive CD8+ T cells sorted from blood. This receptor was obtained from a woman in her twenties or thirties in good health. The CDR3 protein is CAWSPEGGAREQYF. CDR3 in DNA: TGTGCCTGGAGTCCCGAAGGAGGTGCTCGAGAGCAGTACTTC.